The rows below give T cell receptor beta chains drawn from one sample of a study of Graves' ophthalmopathy and Graves' hyperthyroidism. TCRdb fed the multiplex PCR reads into MiXCR, producing one record per CDR3 protein. The profile covers about 590,000 distinct CDR3 sequences, with roughly 40% appearing a single time and about 4.2% taken by the ten largest. The source material was peripheral blood or thyroid tissue (not recorded which). The source is an adult man with Graves' hyperthyroidism. CDR3s include the opening cysteine and the closing phenylalanine or tryptophan. The D gene is left open where the match is weak. Part of the rows lack a size; the others show once, few, many or a class for expanded clones.

size	V	D	J	CDR3	DNA
many	TRBV9	NA	TRBJ2-5	CASSVSSYSETQYF	TGTGCCAGCAGCGTATCCTCCTATTCGGAGACCCAGTACTTC
many	TRBV20-1	TRBD1	TRBJ2-7	CSARDRAGGTKPYLYEQYF	TGCAGTGCTAGAGATAGGGCAGGGGGCACCAAGCCCTACCTCTACGAGCAGTACTTC
once	TRBV30	NA	TRBJ2-2	CAWRGGRKNTGELFF	TGTGCCTGGAGGGGGGGACGGAAGAACACCGGGGAGCTGTTTTTT
many	TRBV5-1	NA	TRBJ2-7	CASSLGQANLYEQYF	TGCGCCAGCAGCTTGGGGCAGGCAAACCTCTACGAGCAGTACTTC
many	TRBV7-8	NA	TRBJ2-7	CASSLSYYEQYF	TGTGCCAGCAGCCTCTCTTACTACGAGCAGTACTTC
many	TRBV5-5	TRBD1	TRBJ1-5	CASSRDSYNQPQHF	TGTGCCAGCAGCCGGGACAGCTACAATCAGCCCCAGCATTTT
many	TRBV4-1	NA	TRBJ1-6	CASSRESSPLHF	TGCGCCAGCAGTAGAGAATCTTCACCCCTCCACTTT
many	TRBV12-3/TRBV12-4	NA	TRBJ1-3	CASRLDGNTIYF	TGTGCCAGCAGGCTTGATGGAAACACCATATATTTT
many	TRBV6-2/TRBV6-3	NA	TRBJ2-7	CASSSQRATYEQYF	TGTGCCAGCAGTTCCCAGCGAGCAACCTACGAGCAGTACTTC
NA	TRBV15	NA	TRBJ2-5	CATSRDRGTQYF	TGTGCCACCAGCAGAGATAGAGGGACCCAGTACTTC
few	TRBV28	NA	TRBJ2-5	CASSLGGPQETQYF	TGTGCCAGCAGTTTGGGGGGGCCCCAAGAGACCCAGTACTTC
few	TRBV5-8	NA	TRBJ1-3	CASSKGGSNTIYF	TGTGCCAGCTCCAAGGGTGGATCTAACACCATATATTTT
few	TRBV9	TRBD1	TRBJ2-3	CASSAWTGADTQYF	TGTGCCAGCAGCGCCTGGACAGGGGCAGATACGCAGTATTTT
NA	TRBV7-2	TRBD1	TRBJ2-2	CASSQGPTGFTGELFF	TGTGCCAGCAGCCAAGGACCGACAGGGTTCACCGGGGAGCTGTTTTTT
many	TRBV2	NA	TRBJ1-5	CASSEAQGPPNQPQHF	TGTGCCAGCAGTGAAGCGCAGGGACCGCCCAATCAGCCCCAGCATTTT
NA	TRBV20-1	NA	TRBJ1-4	CSATGTSGGIYNEKLFF	TGCAGTGCTACCGGGACTAGCGGGGGGATCTACAATGAAAAACTGTTTTTT